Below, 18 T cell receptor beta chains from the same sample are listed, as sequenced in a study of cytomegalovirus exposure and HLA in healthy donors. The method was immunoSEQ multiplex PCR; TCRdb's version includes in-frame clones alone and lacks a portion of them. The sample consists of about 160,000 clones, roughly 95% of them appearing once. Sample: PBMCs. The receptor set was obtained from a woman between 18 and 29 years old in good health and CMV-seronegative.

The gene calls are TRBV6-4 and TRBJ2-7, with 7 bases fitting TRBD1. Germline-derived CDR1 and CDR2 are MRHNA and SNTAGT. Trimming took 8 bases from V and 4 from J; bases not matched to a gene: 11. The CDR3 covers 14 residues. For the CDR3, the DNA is TGTGCCAGCCCTAAAGGGGGCAGGGGATACGAGCAGTACTTC. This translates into CASPKGGRGYEQYF.

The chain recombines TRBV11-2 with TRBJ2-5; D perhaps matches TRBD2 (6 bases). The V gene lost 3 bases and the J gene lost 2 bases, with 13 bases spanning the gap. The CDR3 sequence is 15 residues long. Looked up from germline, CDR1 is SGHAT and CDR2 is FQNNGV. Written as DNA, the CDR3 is TGTGCCAGCAGCTTTGCTAGCGCATCACAAGAGACCCAGTACTTC. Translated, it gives CASSFASASQETQYF.

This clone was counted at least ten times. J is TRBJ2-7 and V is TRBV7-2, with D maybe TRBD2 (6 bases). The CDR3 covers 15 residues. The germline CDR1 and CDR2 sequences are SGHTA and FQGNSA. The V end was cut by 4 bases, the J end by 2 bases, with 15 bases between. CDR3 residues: CASSSRGDGTYEQYF. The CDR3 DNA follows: TGTGCCAGCAGCTCGCGCGGGGACGGAACCTACGAGCAGTACTTC.

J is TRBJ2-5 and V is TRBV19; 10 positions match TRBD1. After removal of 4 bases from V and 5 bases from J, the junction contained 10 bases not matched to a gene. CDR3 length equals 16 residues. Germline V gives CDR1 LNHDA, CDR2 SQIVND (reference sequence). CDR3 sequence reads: CASSTKRDRGLETQYF. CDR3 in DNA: TGTGCCAGTAGTACTAAAAGGGACAGGGGATTGGAGACCCAGTACTTC.

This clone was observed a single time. The CDR3 coding sequence is TGTGCCAGCAGCTCTTCCAACCAGGGTCGGAATGAGCAGTTCTTC. Translating it yields CASSSSNQGRNEQFF. This rearrangement joins TRBV7-2 to TRBJ2-1; possibly TRBD1 for D (5 bases). The CDR3 runs 15 residues. The V gene lost 4 bases and the J gene lost 7 bases, with 17 bases spanning the gap. CDR1 SGHTA and CDR2 FQGNSA come from the germline V gene.

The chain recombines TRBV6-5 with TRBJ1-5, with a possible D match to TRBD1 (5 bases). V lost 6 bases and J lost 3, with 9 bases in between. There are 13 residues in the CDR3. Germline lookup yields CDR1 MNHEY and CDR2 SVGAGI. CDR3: CASSMTVNQPQHF. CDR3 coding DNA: TGTGCCAGCAGCATGACAGTCAATCAGCCCCAGCATTTT.

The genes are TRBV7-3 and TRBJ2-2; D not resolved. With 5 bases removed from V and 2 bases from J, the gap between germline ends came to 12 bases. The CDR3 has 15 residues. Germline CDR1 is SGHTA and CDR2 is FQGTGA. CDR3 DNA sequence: TGTGCCAGCAGCGATCGTCAGCGAAACACCGGGGAGCTGTTTTTT. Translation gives CASSDRQRNTGELFF.

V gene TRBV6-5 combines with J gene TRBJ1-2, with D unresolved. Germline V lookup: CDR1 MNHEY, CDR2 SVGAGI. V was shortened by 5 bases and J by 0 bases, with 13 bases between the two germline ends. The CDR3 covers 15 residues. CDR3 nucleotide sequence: TGTGCCAGCAGTACCCTGGGCATGTCTAACTATGGCTACACCTTC. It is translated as CASSTLGMSNYGYTF.

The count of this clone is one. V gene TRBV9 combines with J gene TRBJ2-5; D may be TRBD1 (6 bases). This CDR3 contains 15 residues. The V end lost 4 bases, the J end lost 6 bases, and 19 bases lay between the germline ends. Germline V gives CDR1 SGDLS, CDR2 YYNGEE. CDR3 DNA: TGTGCCAGCAGCCCCTCCCCGGCAGGGGTGAAGACCCAGTACTTC. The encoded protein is CASSPSPAGVKTQYF.

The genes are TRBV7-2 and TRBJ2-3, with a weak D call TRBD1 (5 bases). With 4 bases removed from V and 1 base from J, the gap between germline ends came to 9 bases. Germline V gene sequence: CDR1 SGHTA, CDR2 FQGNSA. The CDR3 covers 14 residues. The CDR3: CASSSGSGTDTQYF. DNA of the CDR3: TGTGCCAGCAGCTCAGGGTCAGGCACAGATACGCAGTATTTT.

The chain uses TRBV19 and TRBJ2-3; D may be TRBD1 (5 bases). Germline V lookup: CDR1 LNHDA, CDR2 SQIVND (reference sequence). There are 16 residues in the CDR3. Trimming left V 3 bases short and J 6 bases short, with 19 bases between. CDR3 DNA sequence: TGTGCCAGTAGTATTAGTCTTAGGGGAATGGGGGATACGCAGTATTTT. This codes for CASSISLRGMGDTQYF.

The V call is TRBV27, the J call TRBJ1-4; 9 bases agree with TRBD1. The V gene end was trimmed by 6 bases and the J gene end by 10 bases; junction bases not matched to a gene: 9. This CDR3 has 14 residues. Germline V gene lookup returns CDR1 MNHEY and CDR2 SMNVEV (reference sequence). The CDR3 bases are TGTGCCAGCAGAACTACAGGGGGCTCGGGAAAACTGTTTTTT. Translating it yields CASRTTGGSGKLFF.

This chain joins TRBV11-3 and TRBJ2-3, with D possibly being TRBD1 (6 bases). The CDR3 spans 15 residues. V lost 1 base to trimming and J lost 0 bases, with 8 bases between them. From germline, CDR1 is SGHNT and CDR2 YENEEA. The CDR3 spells CASSLGRGSTDTQYF. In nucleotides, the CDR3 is TGTGCCAGCAGCTTAGGAAGGGGGAGCACAGATACGCAGTATTTT.

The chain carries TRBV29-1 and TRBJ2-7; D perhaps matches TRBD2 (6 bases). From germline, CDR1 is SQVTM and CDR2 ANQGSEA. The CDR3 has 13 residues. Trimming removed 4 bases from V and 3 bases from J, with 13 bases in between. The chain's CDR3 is CSVAHSGNYEQYF. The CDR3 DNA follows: TGCAGCGTTGCCCATAGCGGTAACTACGAGCAGTACTTC.

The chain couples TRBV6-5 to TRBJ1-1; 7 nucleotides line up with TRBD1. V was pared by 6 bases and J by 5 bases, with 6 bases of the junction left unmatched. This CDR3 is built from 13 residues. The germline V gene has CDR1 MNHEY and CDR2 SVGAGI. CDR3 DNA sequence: TGTGCCAGCAGAGAGGACAGGAGGACTGAAGCTTTCTTT. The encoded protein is CASREDRRTEAFF.

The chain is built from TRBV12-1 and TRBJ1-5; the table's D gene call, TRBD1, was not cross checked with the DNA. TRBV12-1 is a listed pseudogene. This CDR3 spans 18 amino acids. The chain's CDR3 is CASSFEGDRGRQRQPQHF. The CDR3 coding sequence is TGTGCCAGCAGCTTTGAAGGGGACAGGGGACGGCAAAGACAGCCCCAGCATTTT.

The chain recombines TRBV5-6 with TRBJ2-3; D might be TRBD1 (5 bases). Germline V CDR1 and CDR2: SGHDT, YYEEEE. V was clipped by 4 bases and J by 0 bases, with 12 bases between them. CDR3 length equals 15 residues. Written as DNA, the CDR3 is TGTGCCAGCAGCCTCGACAGATCTAGCACAGATACGCAGTATTTT. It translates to CASSLDRSSTDTQYF.

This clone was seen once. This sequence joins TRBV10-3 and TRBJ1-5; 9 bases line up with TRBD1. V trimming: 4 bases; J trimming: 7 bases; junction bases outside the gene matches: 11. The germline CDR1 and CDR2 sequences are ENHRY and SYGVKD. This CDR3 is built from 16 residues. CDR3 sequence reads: CAISAPRGQGEQPQHF. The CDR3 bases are TGTGCCATCAGTGCCCCCCGGGGACAGGGAGAACAGCCCCAGCATTTT.